The subject of this entry is one TCR beta chain. CDR1 and CDR2 from the germline V gene are GTSNPN and SVGIG (reference sequence). V was clipped by 6 bases and J by 5 bases, with 19 bases between them. The CDR3 runs 15 residues. These data are taken from a study of cytomegalovirus exposure and HLA in healthy donors. The PCR ran on 60 Vbeta and 13 Jbeta primers. Measured with immunoSEQ multiplex PCR; TCRdb has only the in-frame clones, and not every one. The data contain 95,000 to 150,000 clones, roughly 80% of them singletons. The V gene is TRBV30, the J gene TRBJ2-2; tentatively, D is TRBD2 (6 bases). The sequencing sample was made of PBMCs. This receptor was identified in a female donor in good health and CMV-seronegative. In DNA form, the CDR3 reads TGTGCCTGCCCAACGGGAACTGGGACTACCGGGGAGCTGTTTTTT. Its protein product is CACPTGTGTTGELFF.